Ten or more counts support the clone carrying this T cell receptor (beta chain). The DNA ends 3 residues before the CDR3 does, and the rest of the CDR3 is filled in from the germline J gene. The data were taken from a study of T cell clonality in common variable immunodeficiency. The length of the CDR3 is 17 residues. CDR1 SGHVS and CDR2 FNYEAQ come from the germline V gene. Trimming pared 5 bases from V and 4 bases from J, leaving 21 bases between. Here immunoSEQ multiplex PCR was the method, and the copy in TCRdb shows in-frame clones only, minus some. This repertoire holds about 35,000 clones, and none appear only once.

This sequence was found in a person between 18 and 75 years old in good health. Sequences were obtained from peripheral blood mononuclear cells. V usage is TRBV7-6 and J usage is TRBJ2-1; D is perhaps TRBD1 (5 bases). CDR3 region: CASSPRLLVGPYNEQFF. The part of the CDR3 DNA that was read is TGTGCCAGCAGCCCCCGACTCCTCGTGGGGCCTTACAATGAG.